Below, 12 T cell receptor beta chains from the same sample are listed, as sequenced in a study of graft-versus-host responses after intestinal transplantation. Here immunoSEQ multiplex PCR was the method, and the copy in TCRdb shows in-frame clones only, minus some. Here the sample spans 40,000 to 55,000 clones, 65% to 85% being singletons. Their antigens are not known. This material consisted of unstimulated CD4+ T cells sorted from spleen or lymph node cells, taken before transplant. Source of these receptors: a human donor who was the organ donor for an intestinal transplant.

This clone was seen a single time. The CDR3 coding sequence is TGTGCTAGTGGTTTGGTACAGGGAAGCGGGACTGAAGCTTTCTTT. Translating it yields CASGLVQGSGTEAFF. This sequence joins TRBV12-5 and TRBJ1-1, with D perhaps matching TRBD1 (6 bases). The CDR3 totals 15 residues. Germline V gives CDR1 LGHNT, CDR2 FRNRAP. Trimming left V 0 bases short and J 5 bases short, with 13 bases between. The variable domain in full, completed from reference TRBV12-5 and TRBJ1-1, reads DARVTQTPRHKVTEMGQEVTMRCQPILGHNTVFWYRQTMMQGLELLAYFRNRAPLDDSGMPKDRFSAEMPDATLATLKIQPSEPRDSAVYFCASGLVQGSGTEAFFGQGTRLTVV.

The V call is TRBV9, the J call TRBJ1-2, with 9 bases that match TRBD1. Per germline, CDR1 SGDLS and CDR2 YYNGEE. V lost 5 bases, J lost 5 bases, and 4 bases stayed unmatched. This CDR3 is 13 amino acids long. In DNA, the CDR3 is TGTGCCAGCAGGGACGGGACAGGGTATGGCTACACCTTC. Residues: CASRDGTGYGYTF.

V usage is TRBV30 and J usage is TRBJ1-2, with a tentative D call TRBD1 (5 bases). The CDR3 consists of 13 residues. With 1 base removed from V and 4 bases from J, the gap between germline ends came to 10 bases. Germline V gene data show CDR1 as GTSNPN and CDR2 as SVGIG (reference sequence). CDR3 bases: TGTGCCTGGAGTGAGGGGTTAAGCTATGGCTACACCTTC. Amino acids: CAWSEGLSYGYTF.

Only a few counts were recorded for this clone. The chain has TRBV6-5 and TRBJ1-2, with a possible D match to TRBD1 (5 bases). CDR1 is MNHEY and CDR2 is SVGAGI in the germline V gene. The CDR3 spans 13 residues. Trimming pared 7 bases from V and 8 bases from J, leaving 17 bases between. The CDR3 loop reads CASTWGGVSGYTF. DNA of the CDR3: TGTGCCAGCACTTGGGGGGGAGTATCCGGCTACACCTTC.

This sequence joins TRBV29-1 and TRBJ2-5; TRBD2 matches 13 bases. The germline V gene encodes CDR1 SQVTM and CDR2 ANQGSEA. The CDR3 runs to 16 residues. Unmatched junction bases numbered 12, after V lost 4 bases and J lost 7 bases. CDR3 protein: CSVVPTSGRSIGTQYF. In DNA, the CDR3 is TGCAGCGTTGTCCCGACTAGCGGGAGGTCAATTGGGACCCAGTACTTC.

Note on this clone: Compared with germline, one end of the junction differs, possibly owing to a read error. The CDR3, as DNA: TGTGCCAGCAGCTTAGGAGGAGACTTC. It is translated as CASSLGGDF. The chain employs TRBV7-2 and TRBJ1-2; D unclear. CDR1 SGHTA and CDR2 FQGNSA come from the germline V gene. The CDR3 is 9 amino acids. The variable domain in full, with the rest retrieved from reference TRBV7-2 and TRBJ1-2, is GAGVSQSPSNKVTEKGKDVELRCDPISGHTALYWYRQSLGQGLEFLIYFQGNSAPDKSGLPSDRFSAERTGGSVSTLTIQRTQQEDSAVYLCASSLGGDFGSGTRLTVV.

This chain links TRBV2 with TRBJ2-6, with D tentatively TRBD1 (5 bases). CDR3 length equals 18 residues. In germline, CDR1 is SNHLY, CDR2 FYNNEI. Trimming stripped 0 bases from V and 1 base from J, with 13 bases between. Here the CDR3 DNA reads TGTGCCAGCAGTGAAGCTGCAGGGATGGGGTCTGGGGCCAACGTCCTGACTTTC. It yields the protein CASSEAAGMGSGANVLTF.

The V and J genes are TRBV6-5 and TRBJ1-1; D possibly corresponds to TRBD1 (5 bases). Trimming left V 0 bases short and J 6 bases short, with 11 bases between. The CDR3 is 14 residues long. The V gene's germline CDR1 is MNHEY and CDR2 SVGAGI. In DNA form, the CDR3 reads TGTGCCAGCAGTTACTCGTGGGGCTTCGCTGAAGCTTTCTTT. Residues: CASSYSWGFAEAFF.

The V gene is TRBV5-1, the J gene TRBJ1-1; a weak D match, TRBD1 (5 bases). Trimming removed 1 base from V and 7 bases from J, with 20 bases in between. This CDR3 has 16 amino acids. The germline gives CDR1 SGHRS, CDR2 YFSETQ. For the CDR3, the DNA is TGCGCCAGCAGCTTGACCCCAACTGGGACGGTTTATGAAGCTTTCTTT. Its protein product is CASSLTPTGTVYEAFF.

The chain recombines TRBV30 with TRBJ1-4; maybe TRBD1 (5 bases). The CDR3 loop spans 11 amino acids. The V gene's germline CDR1 is GTSNPN and CDR2 SVGIG (reference sequence). Trimming shortened V by 3 bases and J by 14 bases, and 13 bases separated the two germline ends. This CDR3 is CAWSLGGGLFF. The CDR3 region has the DNA TGTGCCTGGAGCCTCGGGGGAGGGCTGTTTTTT.

The rearrangement joins TRBV4-1 to TRBJ2-1; no clear D. Germline lookup yields CDR1 MGHRA and CDR2 YSYEKL. The CDR3 runs 15 residues. V lost 7 bases and J lost 13, with 26 bases in between. The CDR3 DNA sequence: TGCGCCAGCACTCTTCCACCAAGACTGCTGATGTCACAGTTCTTC. This translates into CASTLPPRLLMSQFF.

This sequence joins TRBV28 and TRBJ2-1; tentatively, D is TRBD2 (5 bases). This CDR3 is 15 amino acids long. CDR1 and CDR2 from the germline V gene are MDHEN and SYDVKM. The ends were cut back, 6 bases at V and 8 bases at J, with 20 bases in the middle. CDR3 bases: TGTGCCAGCAGCCCAAGCCGGGCCCTCGGGGATGAGCAGTTCTTC. It translates to CASSPSRALGDEQFF.